This T cell receptor beta chain was found in a study of cytomegalovirus exposure and HLA in healthy donors. Study context: The 95 to 150 validation repertoires used a platform that matched the one used for the 550 to 800 first-cohort repertoires, as a later analysis reported. General study results and limits: First-cohort TCR clusters were later found to tend to co-occur in the approximately 120 validation repertoires. Three chains linked to CMV were shown in vitro to be specific for CMV antigens.

Donors were drawn from the approximately 120-subject validation cohort, separate from the approximately 670-subject first cohort. This clone was seen more than once but under ten times. Its matching antigen is unknown. TCRdb's copy holds only in-frame clones and misses some; the assay was immunoSEQ multiplex PCR. The data contain around 220,000 clones, 80% to 85% of them seen just once; the ten biggest clones take up around 15%. The CDR3 has 12 amino acids. Germline V lookup: CDR1 SEHNR, CDR2 FQNEAQ (reference sequence). Trimming pared 5 bases from V and 8 bases from J, leaving 12 bases between. The source of this sequence is a woman aged 30 to 39 in good health and CMV-seropositive. The sequenced sample was PBMCs. The chain carries TRBV7-9 and TRBJ1-2; no clear D gene. CDR3 sequence reads: CASSRVGEGYTF. The CDR3 bases are TGTGCCAGCAGCCGTGTTGGGGAAGGCTACACCTTC.